One sample yielded the 28 T cell receptor beta chains listed below, sequenced in a study of control samples from healthy donors and cancer patients. Method: immunoSEQ multiplex PCR; TCRdb's copy keeps in-frame clones and lacks some. The sample has fewer than 500,000 clones, approximately 92% seen once. The specimen was PBMCs. These receptors originate from a middle-aged man with head and neck cancer.

The chain links TRBV13 to TRBJ2-1; D is tentatively TRBD1 or TRBD2 (6 bases each). The CDR3 contains 14 residues. CDR1 and CDR2 from the germline V gene are PRHDT and FYEKMQ (reference sequence). V gave up 8 bases and J gave up 4 bases, with 15 bases separating them. CDR3 DNA: TGTGCCAGCCTTCTAGGGGGGACTTACAATGAGCAGTTCTTC. This gives the protein CASLLGGTYNEQFF.

The chain couples TRBV9 to TRBJ1-5, with 7 bases lining up with TRBD1. The CDR3 length is 14 residues. V shed 0 bases, J shed 7 bases, and the junction held 4 bases outside the gene matches. The germline V gene encodes CDR1 SGDLS and CDR2 YYNGEE. The CDR3 reads CASSVDGQVQPQHF. In nucleotides, the CDR3 is TGTGCCAGCAGCGTAGACGGACAGGTGCAGCCCCAGCATTTT.

The chain has TRBV12-3 or TRBV12-4 and TRBJ1-6; no reliable D call. V gave up 3 bases and J gave up 5 bases, with 2 bases separating them. This CDR3 is built from 12 residues. The CDR3 DNA is TGTGCCAGCAGTTTTCATAATTCACCCCTCCACTTT. This translates into CASSFHNSPLHF.

The chain links TRBV6-5 to TRBJ1-1, with TRBD1 matching 9 bases. Germline assignment: CDR1 MNHEY and CDR2 SVGAGI. V was pared by 8 bases and J by 3 bases, with 4 bases of the junction left unmatched. The CDR3 is 13 residues long. The CDR3 DNA reads TGTGCCAGCGCCGGGACAGGGTACACTGAAGCTTTCTTT. Translation gives CASAGTGYTEAFF.

This chain joins TRBV5-4 and TRBJ2-3; 13 bases map to TRBD2. Trimming cost V 4 bases and J 5 bases; bases outside gene matches: 10. The length of the CDR3 is 17 residues. CDR1 is SGHNT and CDR2 is YYREEE in the germline V gene (reference sequence). The chain's CDR3 is CASSRKLAGGPIDTQYF. The CDR3 DNA follows: TGTGCCAGCAGCCGCAAACTAGCGGGGGGGCCAATAGATACGCAGTATTTT.

This clone has a handful of counts. The chain is built from TRBV9 and TRBJ1-6, with 8 bases lining up with TRBD1. This CDR3 contains 15 residues. The V gene's germline CDR1 is SGDLS and CDR2 YYNGEE. V lost 0 bases to trimming and J lost 9 bases; unmatched junction nucleotides: 5. CDR3: CASSVGSGGGSPLHF. The CDR3 region has the DNA TGTGCCAGCAGCGTAGGATCAGGGGGCGGTTCACCCCTCCACTTT.

About this clone itself: The same CDR3 can be traced to other DNA sequences in this sample. The chain has TRBV28 and TRBJ2-3, with D hard to call. Germline lookup yields CDR1 MDHEN and CDR2 SYDVKM. The length of the CDR3 is 11 residues. Trimming cost V 6 bases and J 6 bases, with 7 bases left between them. CDR3 nucleotides: TGTGCCAGCAGCTCAAGGGATACGCAGTATTTT. Its protein product is CASSSRDTQYF.

This sequence joins TRBV10-1 and TRBJ2-1, with 14 bases that match TRBD2. The trim removed 6 bases at V and 8 bases at J, leaving 6 bases unmatched. Germline V gene lookup returns CDR1 WNHNN and CDR2 SYGVQD (reference sequence). This CDR3 contains 15 residues. CDR3 region: CASRAGLAGADEQFF. The CDR3 DNA reads as TGCGCCAGCAGAGCGGGACTAGCGGGAGCTGATGAGCAGTTCTTC.

This sequence joins TRBV6-2 or TRBV6-3 and TRBJ1-5; D gene ambiguous. Trimming removed 3 bases from V and 5 bases from J, with 14 bases in between. The CDR3 loop spans 15 amino acids. Germline CDR1 reads MNHEY; CDR2 reads SVGEGT. The CDR3 region is CASSYSLGSHQPQHF. The DNA of the CDR3 is TGTGCCAGCAGTTATTCTTTGGGCAGTCATCAGCCCCAGCATTTT.

This rearrangement joins TRBV24-1 to TRBJ1-2; D gene uncertain. Between the trimmed V and J ends, which lost 2 bases and 8 bases, there was a span of 17 bases. The CDR3 length is 15 residues. Germline V gene lookup returns CDR1 KGHDR and CDR2 SFDVKD. The CDR3 DNA reads TGTGCCACCAGTGATTCTCTGCAAACAGTGCGAGGCTACACCTTC. Protein sequence: CATSDSLQTVRGYTF.

The chain recombines TRBV9 with TRBJ2-1; 15 nucleotides align to TRBD2. V gave up 0 bases and J gave up 4 bases; unmatched junction bases: 11. CDR3 length: 20 amino acids. CDR1 SGDLS and CDR2 YYNGEE come from the germline V gene. The CDR3: CASSVAGLAGGRAGYNEQFF. The CDR3 nucleotides are TGTGCCAGCAGCGTAGCCGGACTAGCGGGAGGGCGTGCTGGGTACAATGAGCAGTTCTTC.

The rearrangement joins TRBV7-3 to TRBJ1-1; weak D call: TRBD1 (5 bases). The ends were cut back, 2 bases at V and 4 bases at J, with 8 bases in the middle. Germline loops: CDR1 SGHTA, CDR2 FQGTGA. This CDR3 has 13 residues. CDR3 nucleotide sequence: TGTGCCAGCAGCTTAGACAGAATCACTGAAGCTTTCTTT. This gives the protein CASSLDRITEAFF.

J is TRBJ1-6 and V is TRBV28, with 7 nucleotides matching TRBD1. The CDR3 sequence is 15 residues long. Germline CDR1 and CDR2: MDHEN and SYDVKM. V was pared by 7 bases and J by 8 bases, with 11 bases of the junction left unmatched. The CDR3 region has the DNA TGTGCCAGCACCCAAGAAGGACAGGCAGATTCACCCCTCCACTTT. This sequence encodes CASTQEGQADSPLHF.

The rearrangement uses TRBV12-3 or TRBV12-4 and TRBJ1-6; D gene unclear. V shed 7 bases and J shed 7 bases, with 11 bases lying between them. The CDR3 consists of 13 residues. CDR3 bases: TGTGCCAGCACCATAGGAGGGAATTCACCCCTCCACTTT. Translation gives CASTIGGNSPLHF.

A single count supports this clone. The chain couples TRBV11-2 to TRBJ2-5; D unresolved. The CDR3 has 14 amino acids. Trimming took off 4 bases at V and 5 bases at J, with 14 bases between the two ends. Germline V gene data show CDR1 as SGHAT and CDR2 as FQNNGV. The CDR3 is CASSSVRSRETQYF. The CDR3 DNA reads TGTGCCAGCAGCTCCGTGAGGTCTCGGGAGACCCAGTACTTC.

This chain connects TRBV4-3 to TRBJ2-7, with D perhaps being TRBD1 or TRBD2 (5 bases each). This CDR3 comprises 15 residues. V was clipped by 0 bases and J by 3 bases, with 12 bases between them. Looked up from germline, CDR1 is LGHNA and CDR2 is YSLEER. CDR3 in amino acids: CASSQDRDGGYEQYF. CDR3 nucleotides: TGCGCCAGCAGCCAAGATAGGGACGGTGGCTACGAGCAGTACTTC.

V is TRBV6-4 and J is TRBJ2-1; possibly TRBD2 for D (6 bases). CDR1 is MRHNA and CDR2 is SNTAGT in the germline V gene. This CDR3 has 14 residues. V gave up 6 bases and J gave up 6 bases, with 15 bases separating them. The chain's CDR3 is CASRLAPLSNEQFF. The CDR3 DNA is TGTGCCAGCAGGCTAGCGCCGTTAAGCAATGAGCAGTTCTTC.

The rearrangement joins TRBV30 to TRBJ2-1; TRBD2 might be the D (6 bases). This CDR3 comprises 15 residues. Per germline, CDR1 GTSNPN and CDR2 SVGIG (reference sequence). V was clipped by 0 bases and J by 3 bases, with 12 bases between them. CDR3 amino acids: CAWSVRRGGYNEQFF. The CDR3 coding sequence is TGTGCCTGGAGTGTACGGCGGGGCGGCTACAATGAGCAGTTCTTC. The full variable domain, with the rest looked up from reference TRBV30 and TRBJ2-1, is SQTIHQWPATLVQPVGSPLSLECTVEGTSNPNLYWYRQAAGRGLQLLFYSVGIGQISSEVPQNLSASRPQDRQFILSSKKLLLSDSGFYLCAWSVRRGGYNEQFFGPGTRLTVL.

The chain employs TRBV19 and TRBJ1-1; unclear D gene. The CDR3 is 15 residues long. Germline V CDR1 and CDR2: LNHDA, SQIVND (reference sequence). The V gene lost 2 bases and the J gene lost 1 base, with 11 bases spanning the gap. CDR3 bases: TGTGCCAGTAGTATATCTTATACTACGAACACTGAAGCTTTCTTT. Its protein product is CASSISYTTNTEAFF.

V and J are TRBV18 and TRBJ2-2; weak D call: TRBD2 (5 bases). The length of the CDR3 is 18 residues. Germline values: CDR1 KGHSH, CDR2 LQKENI. Trimming took off 1 base at V and 1 base at J, with 16 bases between the two ends. For the CDR3, the DNA is TGTGCCAGCTCACCACTCCTGGGCGCAAGCGGGAACACCGGGGAGCTGTTTTTT. Residues: CASSPLLGASGNTGELFF.

The J gene is TRBJ1-5, the V gene TRBV15, with D unclear. Germline values: CDR1 LNHNV, CDR2 YYDKDF (reference sequence). V was cut by 1 base and J by 2 bases, with 12 bases left in between. This CDR3 contains 16 residues. The CDR3 DNA follows: TGTGCCACCAGCAGAGGAAAGGGTTGGGGCAATCAGCCCCAGCATTTT. This sequence encodes CATSRGKGWGNQPQHF.

The chain combines TRBV5-4 with TRBJ2-3; D ambiguous. Looked up from germline, CDR1 is SGHNT and CDR2 is YYREEE (reference sequence). The CDR3 totals 14 residues. V lost 3 bases and J 7 bases, leaving 15 bases between the germline ends. The CDR3 DNA is TGTGCCAGCAGCTCCCCGGGTGGGTTAAATACGCAGTATTTT. This codes for CASSSPGGLNTQYF.

This chain connects TRBV9 to TRBJ2-1, with TRBD2 as a possible D gene (6 bases). Germline V gene lookup returns CDR1 SGDLS and CDR2 YYNGEE. Trimming took off 2 bases at V and 4 bases at J, with 10 bases between the two ends. CDR3 length equals 14 residues. The CDR3, as DNA: TGTGCCAGCAGCGTCAGGGACTCTTACAATGAGCAGTTCTTC. Amino acids: CASSVRDSYNEQFF.

The chain joins TRBV24-1 to TRBJ2-3; maybe TRBD2 (6 bases). V was shortened by 4 bases and J by 0 bases, with 10 bases between the two germline ends. The CDR3 has 15 residues. From germline, CDR1 is KGHDR and CDR2 SFDVKD. This chain's CDR3 is CATSDAGTSTDTQYF. Written as DNA, the CDR3 is TGTGCCACCAGTGACGCCGGGACTAGCACAGATACGCAGTATTTT.

The CDR3 DNA follows: TGTGCCAGCAGCCGAGGGGGGGCCCAAAGCTCCTACGAGCAGTACTTC. Its translation: CASSRGGAQSSYEQYF. The V and J genes are TRBV3-1 (or the pseudogene TRBV3-2) and TRBJ2-7, with D possibly TRBD2 on 7 matching bases. The germline CDR1 and CDR2 sequences are LGHDT and YNNKEL (reference sequence). CDR3 length: 16 residues. Trimming removed 4 bases from V and 0 bases from J, with 16 bases in between.

J is TRBJ1-5 and V is TRBV10-3; D unresolved. Germline V lookup: CDR1 ENHRY, CDR2 SYGVKD. CDR3 size: 11 residues. The V and J ends lost 0 bases and 10 bases respectively, with 4 bases between them. CDR3 sequence (DNA): TGTGCCATCAGTGAGTCAGGACCCCAGCATTTT. Amino acid sequence: CAISESGPQHF.

This chain links TRBV4-1 with TRBJ1-4; TRBD1 might be the D (6 bases). Trimming took off 1 base at V and 4 bases at J, with 16 bases between the two ends. The CDR3 runs 17 residues. The germline V gene encodes CDR1 MGHRA and CDR2 YSYEKL. CDR3 loop: CASSQGQGPPDNEKLFF. CDR3 bases: TGCGCCAGCAGCCAAGGTCAGGGGCCGCCCGATAATGAAAAACTGTTTTTT.

This clone was recorded a few times. The chain employs TRBV7-2 and TRBJ1-4, with D possibly being TRBD1 (6 bases). This CDR3 has 14 residues. Trimming took off 1 base at V and 8 bases at J, with 11 bases between the two ends. Germline V gene sequence: CDR1 SGHTA, CDR2 FQGNSA. The CDR3 sequence: CASSLDRDREKLFF. The CDR3 coding sequence is TGTGCCAGCAGCTTAGACAGGGATCGGGAAAAACTGTTTTTT. Complete variable domain (other parts from reference TRBV7-2 and TRBJ1-4): GAGVSQSPSNKVTEKGKDVELRCDPISGHTALYWYRQSLGQGLEFLIYFQGNSAPDKSGLPSDRFSAERTGGSVSTLTIQRTQQEDSAVYLCASSLDRDREKLFFGSGTQLSVL.